Following are 9 T cell receptor beta chains from one sample sequenced in a study of shared clonotypes between healthy human individuals. Method: immunoSEQ multiplex PCR; TCRdb's copy keeps in-frame clones and lacks some. The sample contains 500,000 to 650,000 clones, around 78% of which appear only once. The sample comprised PBMCs. The receptor set was obtained from a woman in her forties in good health. Some clones in this sample may be carry-over from other donors' samples.

DNA for the CDR3: TGTGCCACCAGCAGAGGAGGGTGGGTGAATGAGCAGTTCTTC. Translated, it gives CATSRGGWVNEQFF. The rearrangement joins TRBV15 to TRBJ2-1; D might be TRBD2 (5 bases). V lost 1 base to trimming and J lost 7 bases, with 11 bases between them. In germline, CDR1 is LNHNV, CDR2 YYDKDF (reference sequence). The CDR3 is 14 amino acids. Complete variable domain (other parts from reference TRBV15 and TRBJ2-1): DAMVIQNPRYQVTQFGKPVTLSCSQTLNHNVMYWYQQKSSQAPKLLFHYYDKDFNNEADTPDNFQSRRPNTSFCFLDIRSPGLGDTAMYLCATSRGGWVNEQFFGPGTRLTVL.

The chain has TRBV7-7 and TRBJ2-5; TRBD2 agrees at 7 bases. J was trimmed by 2 bases and V by 4 bases; bases with no gene match: 4. Looked up from germline, CDR1 is SSHAT and CDR2 is FNYEAQ (reference sequence). The CDR3 contains 14 residues. The CDR3 sequence is CASSSTSLQETQYF. DNA of the CDR3: TGTGCCAGCAGCTCGACTAGCCTACAAGAGACCCAGTACTTC.

The V gene is TRBV19, the J gene TRBJ1-5; D is unclear. CDR1 and CDR2 (germline): LNHDA, SQIVND (reference sequence). The CDR3 has 14 amino acids. Trimming stripped 0 bases from V and 6 bases from J, with 9 bases between. The CDR3 loop is CASSIEAVLQPQHF. In DNA, the CDR3 is TGTGCCAGTAGTATAGAGGCAGTTCTTCAGCCCCAGCATTTT.

This chain links TRBV30 with TRBJ2-3, with D possibly TRBD2 on 6 matching bases. The CDR3 consists of 14 residues. The V end lost 0 bases, the J end lost 4 bases, and 11 bases lay between the germline ends. Germline V gives CDR1 GTSNPN, CDR2 SVGIG (reference sequence). CDR3 region: CAWSVGGSADTQYF. DNA for the CDR3: TGTGCCTGGAGTGTAGGAGGGAGTGCAGATACGCAGTATTTT.

V is TRBV13 and J is TRBJ2-3, with D tentatively TRBD1 (5 bases). The germline V and J ends were trimmed by 5 bases and 0 bases, with 15 bases remaining between them. Looked up from germline, CDR1 is PRHDT and CDR2 is FYEKMQ (reference sequence). The CDR3 has 16 residues. CDR3 DNA sequence: TGTGCCAGCAGCCAACAGGACCGGGTTAGCACAGATACGCAGTATTTT. Its protein is CASSQQDRVSTDTQYF. The variable domain in full, completed from reference TRBV13 and TRBJ2-3, reads AAGVIQSPRHLIKEKRETATLKCYPIPRHDTVYWYQQGPGQDPQFLISFYEKMQSDKGSIPDRFSAQQFSDYHSELNMSSLELGDSALYFCASSQQDRVSTDTQYFGPGTRLTVL.

The rearrangement links TRBV15 to TRBJ2-2; D possibly matches TRBD1 or TRBD2 (6 bases each). Germline values: CDR1 LNHNV, CDR2 YYDKDF (reference sequence). V lost 0 bases, J lost 4 bases, and 18 bases lay in between. CDR3 length equals 18 residues. The CDR3 protein is CATSRDWRDIEGTGELFF. Here the CDR3 DNA reads TGTGCCACCAGCAGAGATTGGCGGGACATCGAGGGCACCGGGGAGCTGTTTTTT. Looking up the rest from reference TRBV15 and TRBJ2-2 gives the full variable domain: DAMVIQNPRYQVTQFGKPVTLSCSQTLNHNVMYWYQQKSSQAPKLLFHYYDKDFNNEADTPDNFQSRRPNTSFCFLDIRSPGLGDTAMYLCATSRDWRDIEGTGELFFGEGSRLTVL.

CDR3 nucleotides: TGTGCCAGCGGCGGGGCTAGCGGAGCCCTAGCCAAAAACATTCAGTACTTC. It encodes CASGGASGALAKNIQYF. This sequence joins TRBV9 and TRBJ2-4; 7 nucleotides match TRBD2. After removal of 7 bases from V and 0 bases from J, the junction contained 13 bases not matched to a gene. The CDR3 runs 17 residues. Germline V gene sequence: CDR1 SGDLS, CDR2 YYNGEE.

The chain joins TRBV4-1 to TRBJ2-1; D is unresolved. The length of the CDR3 is 15 residues. Between the trimmed V and J ends, which lost 5 bases and 1 base, there was a span of 12 bases. Germline-derived CDR1 and CDR2 are MGHRA and YSYEKL. The CDR3 DNA reads TGCGCCAGCAGCTCCAGAGAAAATTCCTACAATGAGCAGTTCTTC. This gives the protein CASSSRENSYNEQFF.

The V call is TRBV7-2, the J call TRBJ2-7, with D hard to call. The CDR3 has 14 amino acids. The V end lost 2 bases, the J end lost 7 bases, and 15 bases lay between the germline ends. Germline CDR1 is SGHTA and CDR2 is FQGNSA. CDR3 DNA sequence: TGTGCCAGCAGCTTAATTAGGGTGGTGGGTGAGCAGTACTTC. It encodes CASSLIRVVGEQYF.